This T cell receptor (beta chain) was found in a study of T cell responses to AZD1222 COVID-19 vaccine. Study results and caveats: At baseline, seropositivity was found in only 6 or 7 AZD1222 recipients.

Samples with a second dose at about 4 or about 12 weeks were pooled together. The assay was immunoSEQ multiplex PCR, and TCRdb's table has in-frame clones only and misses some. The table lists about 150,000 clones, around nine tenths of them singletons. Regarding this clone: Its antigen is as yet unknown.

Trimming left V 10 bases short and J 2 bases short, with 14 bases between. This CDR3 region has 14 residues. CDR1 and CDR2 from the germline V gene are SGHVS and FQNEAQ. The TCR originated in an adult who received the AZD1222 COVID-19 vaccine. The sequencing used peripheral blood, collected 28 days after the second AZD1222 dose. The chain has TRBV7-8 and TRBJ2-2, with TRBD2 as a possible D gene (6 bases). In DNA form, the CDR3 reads TGTGCCATCGCGGCGGGGACCAACACCGGGGAGCTGTTTTTT. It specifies CAIAAGTNTGELFF.